These 32 T cell receptor beta chains were sequenced from one sample in a study of shared clonotypes between healthy human individuals. Using immunoSEQ multiplex PCR, the repertoire was profiled, and TCRdb retains in-frame clones only, with some absent. The sample has hundreds of thousands of clones, 80% to 95% seen once. Naive CD8 isolation took CD45RO-negative cells positively selected for CCR7 and excluded terminally differentiated effector memory CD45RA+ cells. The source material was naive CD8+ T cells sorted from blood. These receptors all come from a man aged 30-40 years in good health.

The CDR3 sequence is CASSVYGTSVYEQYF. CDR3 in DNA: TGCGCCAGCAGCGTTTACGGGACTAGTGTTTACGAGCAGTACTTC. V is TRBV5-1 and J is TRBJ2-7; 8 nucleotides line up with TRBD2. The germline gives CDR1 SGHRS, CDR2 YFSETQ. The ends lost 4 bases at V and 4 bases at J; junction bases unmatched: 10. The CDR3 consists of 15 residues.

This clone has a single count. The V gene is TRBV10-3, the J gene TRBJ2-1; 7 bases fit TRBD2. CDR1 and CDR2 from the germline V gene are ENHRY and SYGVKD. There are 13 residues in the CDR3. V dropped 11 bases and J dropped 7; count of bases not matched to a gene: 11. CDR3 in amino acids: CASRWEGGNEQFF. The CDR3 region has the DNA TGTGCCTCCCGCTGGGAGGGTGGGAATGAGCAGTTCTTC.

A single count supports this clone. The chain couples TRBV6-5 to TRBJ2-7; 8 nucleotides line up with TRBD1. There are 16 residues in the CDR3. From germline, CDR1 is MNHEY and CDR2 SVGAGI. Trimming took 0 bases from V and 2 from J; bases not matched to a gene: 6. CDR3 coding DNA: TGTGCCAGCAGTTACTCGGGGACAGGCTACGCCTACGAGCAGTACTTC. Translating it yields CASSYSGTGYAYEQYF.

The rearrangement links TRBV7-9 to TRBJ1-2; no reliable D call. From germline, CDR1 is SEHNR and CDR2 FQNEAQ (reference sequence). V dropped 3 bases and J dropped 3 bases, with 14 bases sitting between them. This CDR3 has 15 residues. CDR3 coding DNA: TGTGCCAGCAGCTTCCTTGACAAGGGCGACTATGGCTACACCTTC. It yields the protein CASSFLDKGDYGYTF.

V is TRBV15 and J is TRBJ2-1; tentative D call: TRBD2 (6 bases). The germline V and J ends were trimmed by 1 base and 5 bases, with 6 bases remaining between them. CDR1 is LNHNV and CDR2 is YYDKDF in the germline V gene (reference sequence). The CDR3 is made up of 13 amino acids. The CDR3 sequence: CATSRGGNNEQFF. In nucleotides, the CDR3 is TGTGCCACCAGCAGAGGCGGGAACAATGAGCAGTTCTTC.

This chain uses TRBV27 with TRBJ2-1; D possibly corresponds to TRBD1 (6 bases). V dropped 2 bases and J dropped 8 bases, with 7 bases sitting between them. This CDR3 comprises 12 residues. Germline V gene sequence: CDR1 MNHEY, CDR2 SMNVEV (reference sequence). The CDR3 protein is CASSLTGYEQFF. CDR3 coding DNA: TGTGCCAGCAGTTTAACAGGGTATGAGCAGTTCTTC.

J is TRBJ2-5 and V is TRBV7-9, with 9 bases lining up with TRBD1. Trimming took 5 bases from V and 4 from J; bases not matched to a gene: 8. Germline-derived CDR1 and CDR2 are SEHNR and FQNEAQ (reference sequence). The length of the CDR3 is 15 residues. As DNA, the CDR3 is TGTGCCAGCAGCCCTTCCGGGACAGGGCGAGAGACCCAGTACTTC. Encoded protein: CASSPSGTGRETQYF.

V usage is TRBV4-3 and J usage is TRBJ2-3; TRBD2 aligns across 10 bases. The CDR3 is made up of 15 amino acids. Germline lookup yields CDR1 LGHNA and CDR2 YSLEER. The junction had 3 bases not matched to a gene; V was cut back by 4 bases and J by 2 bases. DNA for the CDR3: TGCGCCAGCAGCCCACTAGCGGGAACCACAGATACGCAGTATTTT. It encodes CASSPLAGTTDTQYF.

A single count supports this clone. In the same sample, other DNA sequences code for this CDR3. The rearrangement links TRBV27 to TRBJ2-1; D is undetermined. Per the germline V gene, CDR1 is MNHEY and CDR2 is SMNVEV (reference sequence). Trimming removed 4 bases from V and 0 bases from J, with 4 bases in between. This CDR3 contains 13 residues. The CDR3 DNA follows: TGTGCCAGCAGTTATAGCTCCTACAATGAGCAGTTCTTC. Translating gives CASSYSSYNEQFF.

The V gene is TRBV6-1, the J gene TRBJ2-3; maybe TRBD1 (5 bases). This CDR3 contains 15 residues. CDR1 and CDR2 from the germline V gene are MNHNS and SASEGT. Trimming shortened V by 3 bases and J by 2 bases, and 12 bases separated the two germline ends. As DNA, the CDR3 is TGTGCCAGCAGTGACAGGGTCGGAGTCACAGATACGCAGTATTTT. Amino acids: CASSDRVGVTDTQYF.

The chain carries TRBV2 and TRBJ2-2; weak D call: TRBD1 (5 bases). Trimming removed 6 bases from V and 0 bases from J, with 14 bases in between. The CDR3 totals 16 residues. Germline V gene sequence: CDR1 SNHLY, CDR2 FYNNEI. CDR3 protein: CASRRDSETNTGELFF. CDR3 DNA: TGTGCCAGCAGACGAGACAGCGAGACGAACACCGGGGAGCTGTTTTTT.

The genes are TRBV10-2 and TRBJ1-2, with TRBD1 matching 11 bases. V dropped 2 bases and J dropped 3; count of bases not matched to a gene: 5. The CDR3 sequence is 16 residues long. The germline V gene encodes CDR1 WSHSY and CDR2 SAAADI. CDR3 amino acids: CASSETRTGGHYGYTF. Here the CDR3 DNA reads TGCGCCAGCAGTGAGACCCGGACAGGGGGCCACTATGGCTACACCTTC.

As for this clone: A read error may be the cause here, since a much bigger clone is one base away. The chain links TRBV7-9 to TRBJ2-7; no clear D gene. V was clipped by 5 bases and J by 3 bases, with 2 bases between them. This CDR3 has 10 residues. Germline values: CDR1 SEHNR, CDR2 FQNEAQ (reference sequence). CDR3 sequence reads: CASSGYEQYF. As DNA, the CDR3 is TGTGCCAGCAGCGGCTACGAGCAGTACTTC.

Notes on this clone: A junction end diverges from the germline sequence, so it may reflect a read error. The CDR3 DNA is TGTGCCAGCAGTGCCTACTACCAGCGTCTCCCCCACTTC. Protein: CASSAYYQRLPHF. V gene TRBV6-5 combines with J gene TRBJ2-7; D is unclear. The CDR3 sequence is 13 residues long. Germline V gene data show CDR1 as MNHEY and CDR2 as SVGAGI.

The chain couples TRBV27 to TRBJ2-1; TRBD2 agrees at 8 bases. V was pared by 6 bases and J by 0 bases, with 4 bases of the junction left unmatched. The length of the CDR3 is 15 residues. Germline values: CDR1 MNHEY, CDR2 SMNVEV (reference sequence). DNA of the CDR3: TGTGCCAGCAGGACGGGGACTAGCTCCTACAATGAGCAGTTCTTC. This codes for CASRTGTSSYNEQFF.

The chain is built from TRBV28 and TRBJ2-7; D gene ambiguous. The CDR3 sequence is 13 residues long. The germline V and J ends were trimmed by 5 bases and 2 bases, with 10 bases remaining between them. Germline V CDR1 and CDR2: MDHEN, SYDVKM. The CDR3 loop reads CASSPRRTYEQYF. The CDR3 nucleotides are TGTGCCAGCAGTCCCCGCCGGACCTACGAGCAGTACTTC. Complete variable domain (other parts from reference TRBV28 and TRBJ2-7): DVKVTQSSRYLVKRTGEKVFLECVQDMDHENMFWYRQDPGLGLRLIYFSYDVKMKEKGDIPEGYSVSREKKERFSLILESASTNQTSMYLCASSPRRTYEQYFGPGTRLTVT.

The CDR3 loop is CASSSGASGANVLTF. The CDR3, as DNA: TGTGCCAGCAGCTCAGGGGCATCTGGGGCCAACGTCCTGACTTTC. The chain links TRBV7-2 to TRBJ2-6; D perhaps matches TRBD1 (6 bases). This CDR3 contains 15 residues. Looked up from germline, CDR1 is SGHTA and CDR2 is FQGNSA. Trimming cost V 4 bases and J 1 base, with 8 bases left between them. Looking up the rest from reference TRBV7-2 and TRBJ2-6 gives the full variable domain: GAGVSQSPSNKVTEKGKDVELRCDPISGHTALYWYRQSLGQGLEFLIYFQGNSAPDKSGLPSDRFSAERTGGSVSTLTIQRTQQEDSAVYLCASSSGASGANVLTFGAGSRLTVL.

The CDR3 region is CAIRTTPIFEAFF. The DNA for the CDR3 is TGTGCCATCAGGACTACCCCAATTTTTGAAGCTTTCTTT. This chain links TRBV10-3 with TRBJ1-1, with D unclear. Per germline, CDR1 ENHRY and CDR2 SYGVKD. The length of the CDR3 is 13 residues. Trimming took 6 bases from V and 7 from J, leaving 15 bases between them.

This chain links TRBV18 with TRBJ2-5, with 12 bases identical to TRBD2. Per germline, CDR1 KGHSH and CDR2 LQKENI. This CDR3 contains 17 residues. With 3 bases clipped from V and 4 bases from J, the junction kept 9 bases outside the gene matches. DNA for the CDR3: TGTGCCAGCTCACCGACTAGCGGGAGTGAGAGGATAGAGACCCAGTACTTC. This translates into CASSPTSGSERIETQYF.

This rearrangement joins TRBV18 to TRBJ2-1; 7 bases fit TRBD1. CDR3 length: 15 residues. V shed 4 bases, J shed 0 bases, and the junction held 3 bases outside the gene matches. Germline values: CDR1 KGHSH, CDR2 LQKENI. This CDR3 reads CASSRDSPSYNEQFF. The CDR3 DNA reads TGTGCCAGCTCACGGGACAGCCCCTCCTACAATGAGCAGTTCTTC.

This rearrangement joins TRBV11-2 to TRBJ2-3; D tentatively fits TRBD1 or TRBD2 (6 bases each). Trimming took off 6 bases at V and 1 base at J, with 8 bases between the two ends. This CDR3 comprises 13 residues. Germline CDR1 reads SGHAT; CDR2 reads FQNNGV. CDR3 loop: CASREGGTDTQYF. In DNA, the CDR3 is TGTGCCAGCAGGGAGGGGGGCACAGATACGCAGTATTTT.

This chain joins TRBV20-1 and TRBJ2-1; D not resolved. This CDR3 comprises 11 residues. Per germline, CDR1 DFQATT and CDR2 SNEGSKA (reference sequence). The germline V and J ends were trimmed by 6 bases and 9 bases, with 12 bases remaining between them. The CDR3 DNA is TGCAGTGCCCCCCATATTGTTGAGCAGTTCTTC. Amino acid sequence: CSAPHIVEQFF.

This sequence joins TRBV4-1 and TRBJ1-5; 11 nucleotides align to TRBD1. This CDR3 has 17 residues. The V gene's germline CDR1 is MGHRA and CDR2 YSYEKL. V was pared by 2 bases and J by 4 bases, with 7 bases of the junction left unmatched. For the CDR3, the DNA is TGCGCCAGCAGCCAAACCGGGACAGGGGGTAAAAATCAGCCCCAGCATTTT. Encoded protein: CASSQTGTGGKNQPQHF.

The chain is built from TRBV9 and TRBJ2-3; weak D call: TRBD2 (5 bases). V was trimmed by 0 bases and J by 1 base, leaving 9 bases between them. The CDR3 covers 15 residues. Germline assignment: CDR1 SGDLS and CDR2 YYNGEE. The CDR3 loop reads CASSVGARGTDTQYF. DNA for the CDR3: TGTGCCAGCAGCGTAGGTGCGCGGGGCACAGATACGCAGTATTTT. Variable domain in full (rest from reference TRBV9 and TRBJ2-3): DSGVTQTPKHLITATGQRVTLRCSPRSGDLSVYWYQQSLDQGLQFLIQYYNGEERAKGNILERFSAQQFPDLHSELNLSSLELGDSALYFCASSVGARGTDTQYFGPGTRLTVL.

This clone has ten or more counts. The gene calls are TRBV7-6 and TRBJ2-1; D remains ambiguous. The CDR3 extends over 13 amino acids. Germline V gene lookup returns CDR1 SGHVS and CDR2 FNYEAQ. V was shortened by 5 bases and J by 13 bases, with 18 bases between the two germline ends. In nucleotides, the CDR3 is TGTGCCAGCAGCCTTGTGCGGCCGGGCTTACAGTTCTTC. This translates into CASSLVRPGLQFF.

The V gene is TRBV6-8, the J gene TRBJ2-1, with D perhaps TRBD2 (5 bases). Trimming cost V 5 bases and J 2 bases, with 7 bases left between them. This CDR3 spans 13 amino acids. Per germline, CDR1 MNHGY and CDR2 SAAAGT. CDR3 residues: CASSLATYNEQFF. The DNA of the CDR3 is TGTGCCAGCAGTCTAGCAACCTACAATGAGCAGTTCTTC.

The genes are TRBV4-1 and TRBJ1-5, with D maybe TRBD1 (5 bases). Germline lookup yields CDR1 MGHRA and CDR2 YSYEKL. This CDR3 has 13 amino acids. Trimming stripped 1 base from V and 8 bases from J, with 9 bases between. The CDR3 here is CASSQALGEPQHF. Written as DNA, the CDR3 is TGCGCCAGCAGCCAAGCCTTAGGGGAGCCCCAGCATTTT.

As for this clone: The sample holds other DNA sequences that translate to the same CDR3. This rearrangement joins TRBV5-6 to TRBJ2-7; 8 bases are a match to TRBD1. J lost 4 bases, V lost 3 bases, and 0 bases had no gene match. The germline V gene encodes CDR1 SGHDT and CDR2 YYEEEE. The CDR3 consists of 12 residues. The CDR3 DNA follows: TGTGCCAGCAGCTGGACAGGGTACGAGCAGTACTTC. Residues: CASSWTGYEQYF.

The rearrangement joins TRBV11-2 to TRBJ2-5, with 10 nucleotides matching TRBD1. The germline gives CDR1 SGHAT, CDR2 FQNNGV. J was trimmed by 3 bases and V by 1 base; bases with no gene match: 11. The CDR3 is 18 residues long. The CDR3 region has the DNA TGTGCCAGCAGCTTAGTCTTTTGGACAGGGGGAGAGGAAGAGACCCAGTACTTC. Translation gives CASSLVFWTGGEEETQYF.

The chain employs TRBV11-2 and TRBJ2-5; 8 nucleotides match TRBD1. The germline CDR1 and CDR2 sequences are SGHAT and FQNNGV. The CDR3 length is 16 residues. Trimming removed 5 bases from V and 1 base from J; junction bases left unmatched: 9. The CDR3: CASSPRTGRSQETQYF. The CDR3 nucleotides read TGTGCCAGCAGCCCACGGACAGGGAGATCCCAAGAGACCCAGTACTTC.

This chain joins TRBV9 and TRBJ2-7; D may be TRBD1 or TRBD2 (5 bases each). The CDR3 totals 15 residues. Trimming took 0 bases from V and 3 from J, leaving 13 bases between them. Germline loops: CDR1 SGDLS, CDR2 YYNGEE. CDR3 sequence (DNA): TGTGCCAGCAGCGTAGCTGGTCTGAGGGGCTACGAGCAGTACTTC. Translated, it gives CASSVAGLRGYEQYF.

This clone showed up just a few times. Here the CDR3 DNA reads TGTGCCAGCAGCTGGGGACCTGCTAACTATGGCTACACCTTC. Its translation is CASSWGPANYGYTF. The chain uses TRBV7-2 and TRBJ1-2, with D tentatively TRBD1 (5 bases). This CDR3 is built from 14 residues. CDR1 is SGHTA, CDR2 FQGNSA, per germline. V was pared by 4 bases and J by 0 bases, with 9 bases between.